This T cell receptor beta chain stems from a study of beta chain features in type 1 diabetes. The V gene's germline CDR1 is LGHNA and CDR2 YSLEER. This CDR3 has 15 residues. V shed 1 base and J shed 2 bases, with 9 bases lying between them. This clone was recorded a few times. Within the sample, other DNA sequences also encode this same CDR3. Sequencing targeted expressed TCRB transcripts, as all isolated RNA had been reverse transcribed. Sequencing used immunoSEQ multiplex PCR; TCRdb keeps in-frame clones, though not all of them. Here the sample spans hundreds of thousands of clones, around 15% being singletons.

The sequence was obtained from a man aged 18 to 30 in good health. Sequencing was performed on naive CD4+ T cells from blood. The V call is TRBV4-3, the J call TRBJ2-4; D is possibly TRBD1 or TRBD2 (6 bases each). CDR3 in amino acids: CASSQVGGSKNIQYF. CDR3 nucleotides: TGCGCCAGCAGCCAAGTAGGGGGGTCCAAAAACATTCAGTACTTC.